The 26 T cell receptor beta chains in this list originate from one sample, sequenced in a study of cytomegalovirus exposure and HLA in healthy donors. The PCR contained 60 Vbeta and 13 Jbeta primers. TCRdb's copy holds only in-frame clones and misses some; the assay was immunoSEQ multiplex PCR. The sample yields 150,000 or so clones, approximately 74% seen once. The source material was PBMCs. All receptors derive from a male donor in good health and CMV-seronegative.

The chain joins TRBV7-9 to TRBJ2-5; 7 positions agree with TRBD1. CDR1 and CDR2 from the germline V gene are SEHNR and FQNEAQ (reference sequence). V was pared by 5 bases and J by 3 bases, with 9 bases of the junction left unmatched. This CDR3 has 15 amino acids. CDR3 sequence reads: CASSDRVFGEETQYF. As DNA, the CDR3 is TGTGCCAGCAGCGACAGGGTTTTTGGGGAAGAGACCCAGTACTTC.

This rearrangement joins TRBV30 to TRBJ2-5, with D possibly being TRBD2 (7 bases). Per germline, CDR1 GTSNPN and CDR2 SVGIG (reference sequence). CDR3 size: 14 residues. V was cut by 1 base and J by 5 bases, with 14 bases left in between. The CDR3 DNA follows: TGTGCCTGGAGTGGGGGGGGCCGTGTTGAGACCCAGTACTTC. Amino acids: CAWSGGGRVETQYF.

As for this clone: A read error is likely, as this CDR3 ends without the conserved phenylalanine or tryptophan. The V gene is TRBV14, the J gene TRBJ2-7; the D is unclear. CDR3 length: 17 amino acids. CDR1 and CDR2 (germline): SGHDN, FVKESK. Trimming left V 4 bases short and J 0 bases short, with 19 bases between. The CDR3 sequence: CASSPEVGFYSSYEQYL. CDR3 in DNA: TGTGCCAGCAGCCCAGAAGTCGGGTTCTATAGCTCCTACGAGCAGTACCTC.

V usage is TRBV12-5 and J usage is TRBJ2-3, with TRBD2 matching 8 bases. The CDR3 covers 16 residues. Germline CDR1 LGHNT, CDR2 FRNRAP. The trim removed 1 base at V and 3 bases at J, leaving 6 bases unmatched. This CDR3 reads CASGLGTGLVTDTQYF. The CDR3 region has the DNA TGTGCTAGTGGTTTGGGGACGGGACTAGTAACAGATACGCAGTATTTT.

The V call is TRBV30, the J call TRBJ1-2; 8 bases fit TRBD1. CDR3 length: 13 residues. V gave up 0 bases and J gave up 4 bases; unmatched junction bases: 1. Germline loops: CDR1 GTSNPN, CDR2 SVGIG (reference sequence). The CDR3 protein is CAWSVQGVYGYTF. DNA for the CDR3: TGTGCCTGGAGTGTACAGGGGGTCTATGGCTACACCTTC.

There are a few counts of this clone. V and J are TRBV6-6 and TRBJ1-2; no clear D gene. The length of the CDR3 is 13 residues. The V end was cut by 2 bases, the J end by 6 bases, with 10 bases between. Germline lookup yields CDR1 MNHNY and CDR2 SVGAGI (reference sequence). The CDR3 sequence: CASSYPRGDGYTF. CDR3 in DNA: TGTGCCAGCAGTTACCCCCGGGGAGATGGCTACACCTTC.

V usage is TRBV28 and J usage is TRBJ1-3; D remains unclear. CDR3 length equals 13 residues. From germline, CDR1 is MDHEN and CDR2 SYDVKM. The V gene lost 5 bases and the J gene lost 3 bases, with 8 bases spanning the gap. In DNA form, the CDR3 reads TGTGCCAGCAGTGAGGTCCGTGGAAACACCATATATTTT. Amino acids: CASSEVRGNTIYF.

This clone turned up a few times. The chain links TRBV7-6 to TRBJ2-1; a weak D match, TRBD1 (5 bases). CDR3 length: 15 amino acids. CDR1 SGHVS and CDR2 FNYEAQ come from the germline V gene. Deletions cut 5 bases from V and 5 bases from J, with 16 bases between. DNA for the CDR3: TGTGCCAGCAGCGCCCCCCTGACAGTAAACAATGAGCAGTTCTTC. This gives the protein CASSAPLTVNNEQFF.

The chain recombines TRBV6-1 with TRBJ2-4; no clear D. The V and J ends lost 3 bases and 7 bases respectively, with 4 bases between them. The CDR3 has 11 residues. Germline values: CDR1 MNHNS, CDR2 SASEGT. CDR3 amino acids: CASSDLNIQYF. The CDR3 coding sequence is TGTGCCAGCAGTGACCTTAACATTCAGTACTTC.

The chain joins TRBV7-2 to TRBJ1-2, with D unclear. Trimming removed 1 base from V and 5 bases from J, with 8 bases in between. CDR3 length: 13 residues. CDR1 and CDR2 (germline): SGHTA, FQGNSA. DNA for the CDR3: TGTGCCAGCAGCTTAGTTCTGGAGTATGGCTACACCTTC. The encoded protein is CASSLVLEYGYTF.

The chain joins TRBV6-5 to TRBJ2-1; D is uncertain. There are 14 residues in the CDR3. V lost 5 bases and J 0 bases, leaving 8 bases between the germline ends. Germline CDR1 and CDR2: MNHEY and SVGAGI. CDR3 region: CASSRYSSYNEQFF. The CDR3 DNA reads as TGTGCCAGCAGTAGGTACAGCTCCTACAATGAGCAGTTCTTC.

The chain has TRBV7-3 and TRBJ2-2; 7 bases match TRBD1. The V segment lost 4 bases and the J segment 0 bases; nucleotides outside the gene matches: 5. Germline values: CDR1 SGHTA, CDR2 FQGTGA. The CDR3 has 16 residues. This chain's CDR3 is CASSSRTGANTGELFF. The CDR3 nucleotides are TGTGCCAGCAGCTCCCGGACAGGCGCGAACACCGGGGAGCTGTTTTTT.

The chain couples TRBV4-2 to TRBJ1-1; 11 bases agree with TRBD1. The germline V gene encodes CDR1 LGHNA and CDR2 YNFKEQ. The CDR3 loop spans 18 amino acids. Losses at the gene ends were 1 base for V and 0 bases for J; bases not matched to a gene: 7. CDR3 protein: CASSQGGTGGRMNTEAFF. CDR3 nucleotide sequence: TGTGCCAGCAGCCAAGGTGGGACAGGGGGTCGCATGAACACTGAAGCTTTCTTT.

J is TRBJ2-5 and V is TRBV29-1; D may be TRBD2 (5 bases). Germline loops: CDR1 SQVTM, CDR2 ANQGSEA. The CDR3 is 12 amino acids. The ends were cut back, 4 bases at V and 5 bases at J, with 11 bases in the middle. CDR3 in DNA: TGCAGCGTTGTCGGGGTAGGGGAGACCCAGTACTTC. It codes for CSVVGVGETQYF.

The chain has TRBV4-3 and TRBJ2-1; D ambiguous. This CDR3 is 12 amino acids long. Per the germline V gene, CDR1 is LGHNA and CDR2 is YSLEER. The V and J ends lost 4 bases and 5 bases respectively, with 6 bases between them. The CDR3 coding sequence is TGCGCCAGCAGCCTTGCGGACAATGAGCAGTTCTTC. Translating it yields CASSLADNEQFF.

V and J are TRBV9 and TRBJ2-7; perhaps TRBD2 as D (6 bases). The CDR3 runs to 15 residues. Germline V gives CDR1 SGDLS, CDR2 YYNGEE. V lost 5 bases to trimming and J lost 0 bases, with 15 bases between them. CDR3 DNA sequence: TGTGCCAGCAGTGCCGGGACTCCGAGCTCCTACGAGCAGTACTTC. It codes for CASSAGTPSSYEQYF.

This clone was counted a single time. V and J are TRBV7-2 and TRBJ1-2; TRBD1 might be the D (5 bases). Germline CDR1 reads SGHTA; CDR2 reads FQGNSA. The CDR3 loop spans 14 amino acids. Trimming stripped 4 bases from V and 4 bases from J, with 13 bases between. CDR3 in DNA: TGTGCCAGCAGCTCCCGGGGGAACTCCTATGGCTACACCTTC. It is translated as CASSSRGNSYGYTF. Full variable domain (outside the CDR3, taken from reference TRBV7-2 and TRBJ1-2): GAGVSQSPSNKVTEKGKDVELRCDPISGHTALYWYRQSLGQGLEFLIYFQGNSAPDKSGLPSDRFSAERTGGSVSTLTIQRTQQEDSAVYLCASSSRGNSYGYTFGSGTRLTVV.

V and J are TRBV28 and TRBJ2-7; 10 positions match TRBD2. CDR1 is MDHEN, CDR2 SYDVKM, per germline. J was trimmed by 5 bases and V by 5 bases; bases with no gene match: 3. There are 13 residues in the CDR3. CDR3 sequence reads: CASSLAGVDEQYF. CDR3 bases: TGTGCCAGCAGTCTAGCGGGAGTGGACGAGCAGTACTTC. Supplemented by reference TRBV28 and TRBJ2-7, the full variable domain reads DVKVTQSSRYLVKRTGEKVFLECVQDMDHENMFWYRQDPGLGLRLIYFSYDVKMKEKGDIPEGYSVSREKKERFSLILESASTNQTSMYLCASSLAGVDEQYFGPGTRLTVT.

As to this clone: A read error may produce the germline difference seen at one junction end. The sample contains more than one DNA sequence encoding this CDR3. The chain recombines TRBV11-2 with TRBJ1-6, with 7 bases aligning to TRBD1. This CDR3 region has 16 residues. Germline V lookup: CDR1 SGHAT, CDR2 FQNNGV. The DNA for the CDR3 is TGTGCCAGCAGCTTCCAGGTGGACAGGTTAAATTCACCTCTCCACTTT. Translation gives CASSFQVDRLNSPLHF.

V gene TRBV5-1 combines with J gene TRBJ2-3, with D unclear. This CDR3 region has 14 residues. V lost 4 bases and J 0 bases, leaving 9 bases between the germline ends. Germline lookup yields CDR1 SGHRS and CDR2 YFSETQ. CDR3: CASSPGPSTDTQYF. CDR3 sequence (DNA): TGCGCCAGCAGCCCGGGTCCTAGCACAGATACGCAGTATTTT.

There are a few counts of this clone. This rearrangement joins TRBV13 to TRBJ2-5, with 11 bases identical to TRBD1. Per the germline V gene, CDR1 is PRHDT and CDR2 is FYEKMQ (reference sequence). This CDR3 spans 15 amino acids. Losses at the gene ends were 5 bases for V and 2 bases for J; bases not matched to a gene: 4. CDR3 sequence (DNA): TGTGCCAGCAGCATGGACAGGGGGCTTCAAGAGACCCAGTACTTC. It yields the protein CASSMDRGLQETQYF.

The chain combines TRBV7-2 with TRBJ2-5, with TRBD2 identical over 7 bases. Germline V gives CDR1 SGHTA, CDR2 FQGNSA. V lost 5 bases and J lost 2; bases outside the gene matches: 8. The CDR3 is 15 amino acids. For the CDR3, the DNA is TGTGCCAGCAGCCATATAGGGGAGGGGCAAGAGACCCAGTACTTC. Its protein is CASSHIGEGQETQYF. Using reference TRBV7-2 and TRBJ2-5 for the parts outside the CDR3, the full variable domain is GAGVSQSPSNKVTEKGKDVELRCDPISGHTALYWYRQSLGQGLEFLIYFQGNSAPDKSGLPSDRFSAERTGGSVSTLTIQRTQQEDSAVYLCASSHIGEGQETQYFGPGTRLLVL.

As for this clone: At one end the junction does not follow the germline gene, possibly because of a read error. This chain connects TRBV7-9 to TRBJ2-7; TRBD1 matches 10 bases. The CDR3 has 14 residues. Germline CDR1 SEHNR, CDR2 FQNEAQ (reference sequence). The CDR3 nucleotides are TGTTCCAGCAGGGACGGGACAGGGGAAATCGAGCAGTACTTC. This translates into CSSRDGTGEIEQYF.

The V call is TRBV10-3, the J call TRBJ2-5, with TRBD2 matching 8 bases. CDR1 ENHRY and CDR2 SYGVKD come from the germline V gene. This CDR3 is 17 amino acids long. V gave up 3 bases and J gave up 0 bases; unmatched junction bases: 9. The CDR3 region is CAISDPGRGTYQETQYF. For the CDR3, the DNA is TGTGCCATCAGTGACCCCGGGAGGGGAACGTACCAAGAGACCCAGTACTTC.

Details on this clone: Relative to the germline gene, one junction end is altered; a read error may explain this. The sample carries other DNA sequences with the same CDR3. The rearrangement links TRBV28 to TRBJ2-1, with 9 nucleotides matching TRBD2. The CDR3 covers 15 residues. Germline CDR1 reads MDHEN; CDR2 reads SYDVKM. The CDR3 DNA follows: TGCGCCAGCAGTCCCTTCCGGACTAGCGACAATGAGCAGTTCTTC. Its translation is CASSPFRTSDNEQFF.

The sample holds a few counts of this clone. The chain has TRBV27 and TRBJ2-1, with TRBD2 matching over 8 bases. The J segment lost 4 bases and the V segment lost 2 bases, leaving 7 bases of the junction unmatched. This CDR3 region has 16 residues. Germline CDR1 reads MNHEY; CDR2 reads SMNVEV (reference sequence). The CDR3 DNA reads TGTGCCAGCAGTTTAGTAGCGGGGTGGGGGTACAATGAGCAGTTCTTC. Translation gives CASSLVAGWGYNEQFF.